Listed here are 11 T cell receptor beta chains from one sample, sequenced in a study of Ad26.COV2.S vaccination and SARS-CoV-2 variants. The table came from immunoSEQ multiplex PCR; TCRdb's copy has only in-frame clones and leaves some out. Here the sample spans some 450,000 clones, roughly 91% being singletons. Described treatment: roughly 18 received Ad26.COV2.S at low or high dose, single or two shots; five or six received placebo; per-sample allocation not given. Repertoires come from day 63 after the first vaccine or placebo injection. The sequencing used peripheral blood, collected in a trial of Ad26.COV2.S vaccine versus placebo. These receptors were obtained from a person aged 18-60 years who received the Ad26.COV2.S COVID-19 vaccine or a placebo.

The V gene is TRBV7-9, the J gene TRBJ1-5, with 8 bases identical to TRBD1. The CDR3 contains 19 residues. Losses at the gene ends were 2 bases for V and 0 bases for J; bases not matched to a gene: 12. In germline, CDR1 is SEHNR, CDR2 FQNEAQ (reference sequence). The CDR3 protein is CASSLYSGGLDYSNQPQHF. The CDR3 DNA reads TGTGCCAGCAGCTTATATTCAGGGGGCCTCGATTATAGCAATCAGCCCCAGCATTTT.

This sequence joins TRBV27 and TRBJ2-7; tentatively, D is TRBD2 (6 bases). Germline CDR1 and CDR2: MNHEY and SMNVEV (reference sequence). The CDR3 extends over 15 amino acids. Trimming stripped 2 bases from V and 2 bases from J, with 13 bases between. The CDR3 loop reads CASSLMWEVPYEQYF. The CDR3, as DNA: TGTGCCAGCAGTTTAATGTGGGAGGTCCCCTACGAGCAGTACTTC.

This clone has just a few counts. This chain connects TRBV1 to TRBJ2-7; the table names TRBD2, a call not compared with the DNA. TRBV1 is a listed pseudogene. This CDR3 region has 14 residues. CDR3 amino acids: CTSSQRGLAYEQYF. The CDR3 DNA reads as TGCACCAGCAGCCAAAGGGGACTAGCCTACGAGCAGTACTTC.

This clone was seen just once. J is TRBJ2-2 and V is TRBV18; D is perhaps TRBD1 or TRBD2 (5 bases each). Germline CDR1 and CDR2: KGHSH and LQKENI. The ends were cut back, 0 bases at V and 5 bases at J, with 10 bases in the middle. CDR3 length: 15 amino acids. CDR3 protein: CASSPPTWGTGELFF. DNA for the CDR3: TGTGCCAGCTCACCACCGACCTGGGGGACCGGGGAGCTGTTTTTT.

CDR3 amino acids: CSAGTGGDTQYF. The CDR3 region has the DNA TGCAGCGCCGGGACAGGTGGAGATACGCAGTATTTT. The V and J genes are TRBV29-1 and TRBJ2-3, with 8 bases fitting TRBD1. Unmatched junction bases numbered 5, after V lost 7 bases and J lost 5 bases. The CDR3 consists of 12 residues. Germline V gene lookup returns CDR1 SQVTM and CDR2 ANQGSEA.

Concerning this clone itself: This sample includes further DNA sequences coding for the same CDR3. The chain has TRBV18 and TRBJ2-7; 7 bases match TRBD1. Germline V gives CDR1 KGHSH, CDR2 LQKENI. The length of the CDR3 is 12 residues. V dropped 2 bases and J dropped 5; count of bases not matched to a gene: 0. The CDR3 DNA sequence: TGTGCCAGCTCACCAGACAGGGACGAGCAGTACTTC. Translation: CASSPDRDEQYF.

DNA of the CDR3: TGTGCCAGCAGTGCGAGACAGGGGCGGTTTATCGCTGAAGCTTTCTTT. Its translation is CASSARQGRFIAEAFF. This chain links TRBV2 with TRBJ1-1, with 8 bases fitting TRBD1. The CDR3 length is 16 residues. The germline gives CDR1 SNHLY, CDR2 FYNNEI. Germline trimming cut 4 bases from V and 6 bases from J; bases unmatched to any gene: 13.

This chain connects TRBV21-1 to TRBJ1-2; the table assigns TRBD1, which was not confirmed against the DNA. TRBV21-1 is listed as a pseudogene. The CDR3 totals 17 residues. For the CDR3, the DNA is TGTGCCAGCAGCCACCGGGACAGGGGGCCCCCAGGAACTGGCTACACCTTC. Protein sequence: CASSHRDRGPPGTGYTF.

The rearrangement uses TRBV5-1 and TRBJ2-2, with 8 bases matching TRBD2. Looked up from germline, CDR1 is SGHRS and CDR2 is YFSETQ. This CDR3 comprises 15 residues. V shed 0 bases and J 8 bases; nucleotides not matched to a gene: 6. The CDR3: CASSLEVAGYGELFF. The DNA for the CDR3 is TGCGCCAGCAGCTTGGAGGTAGCGGGATATGGGGAGCTGTTTTTT.

This clone appeared once. The chain couples TRBV28 to TRBJ2-1; tentative D call: TRBD1 (6 bases). V was trimmed by 1 base and J by 0 bases, leaving 16 bases between them. The CDR3 consists of 18 residues. Germline assignment: CDR1 MDHEN and CDR2 SYDVKM. The CDR3 DNA reads as TGTGCCAGCAGTTTATCTCGTCCCGGACAGAGCTCCTACAATGAGCAGTTCTTC. Its protein product is CASSLSRPGQSSYNEQFF.

The V call is TRBV18, the J call TRBJ2-5, with 9 positions matching TRBD1. The CDR3 loop spans 18 amino acids. Germline V gene data show CDR1 as KGHSH and CDR2 as LQKENI. V trimming: 2 bases; J trimming: 2 bases; junction bases outside the gene matches: 12. Written as DNA, the CDR3 is TGTGCCAGCTCACCAAAGGTTCCGTCGACAGGGGGGCAAGAGACCCAGTACTTC. This translates into CASSPKVPSTGGQETQYF.